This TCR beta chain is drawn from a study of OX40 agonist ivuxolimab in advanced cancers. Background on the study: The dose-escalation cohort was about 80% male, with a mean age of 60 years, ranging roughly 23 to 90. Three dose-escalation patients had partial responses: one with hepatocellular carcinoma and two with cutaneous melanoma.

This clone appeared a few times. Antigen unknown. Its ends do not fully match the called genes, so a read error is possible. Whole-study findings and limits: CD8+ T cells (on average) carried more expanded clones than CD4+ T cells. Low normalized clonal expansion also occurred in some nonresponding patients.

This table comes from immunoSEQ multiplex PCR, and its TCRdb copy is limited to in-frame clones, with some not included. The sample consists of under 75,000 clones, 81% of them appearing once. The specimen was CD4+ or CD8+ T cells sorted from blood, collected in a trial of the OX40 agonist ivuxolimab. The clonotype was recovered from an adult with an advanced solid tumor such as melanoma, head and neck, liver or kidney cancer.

The CDR3 coding sequence is TGTGCCAGCAGTTTACGGCCCTTC. This codes for CASSLRPF. V is TRBV28 and J is TRBJ2-6; no clear D. The germline CDR1 and CDR2 sequences are MDHEN and SYDVKM. CDR3 length: 8 residues.